The rows below give T cell receptor beta chains drawn from one sample of a study of long-term antiretroviral therapy in people with HIV. Some clones are missing from TCRdb's copy, which holds only in-frame ones; the method was immunoSEQ multiplex PCR. The sample holds some 5,000 clones, about 77% seen once. Sequenced here: unsorted PBMCs, sampled 1.8 years before starting antiretroviral therapy. Receptor source: a man in his forties or fifties with HIV. Each CDR3 is given with its conserved first and last residue. D genes are given only for firm matches. A clone size is listed for some rows: how often the clone was seen (once, few, many), or a class if it is expanded.

abundance | d_gene | j_gene | v_gene | CDR3aa | CDR3nt
NA | NA | TRBJ2-7 | TRBV6-5 | CASSYQRPGSYEQYF | TGTGCCAGCAGTTATCAACGCCCCGGAAGCTACGAGCAGTACTTC
NA | TRBD2 | TRBJ2-1 | TRBV2 | CASSDGTSGRAEEQFF | TGTGCCAGCAGTGACGGGACTAGCGGGAGGGCAGAAGAGCAGTTCTTC
once | NA | TRBJ2-1 | TRBV7-3 | CASSRVQSLEQFF | TGTGCCAGCAGCCGAGTCCAGTCCCTTGAGCAGTTCTTC
NA | NA | TRBJ2-7 | TRBV28 | CASSSPPTASEQYF | TGTGCCAGCAGTTCCCCCCCCACAGCCAGCGAGCAGTACTTC
NA | NA | TRBJ2-7 | TRBV5-1 | CASSLAFSSYEQYF | TGCGCCAGCAGCTTGGCGTTCAGCTCCTACGAGCAGTACTTC
NA | TRBD2 | TRBJ2-5 | TRBV27 | CASSLYREGWETQYF | TGTGCCAGCAGTTTATATAGGGAGGGCTGGGAGACCCAGTACTTC
NA | TRBD2 | TRBJ2-2 | TRBV7-6 | CASSFWERDTGELFF | TGTGCCAGCAGCTTTTGGGAGCGGGATACCGGGGAGCTGTTTTTT
NA | NA | TRBJ1-2 | TRBV29-1 | CSVVGLNPYGYTF | TGCAGCGTTGTAGGGTTAAATCCTTATGGCTACACCTTC
few | NA | TRBJ2-7 | TRBV7-2 | CASSLGASAYEQYF | TGTGCCAGCAGCTTAGGAGCCAGCGCCTACGAGCAGTACTTC
NA | NA | TRBJ2-7 | TRBV27 | CASNREPPTLIYEQYF | TGTGCCAGCAATCGGGAACCCCCAACCCTTATCTACGAGCAGTACTTC
NA | NA | TRBJ1-2 | TRBV15 | CATSRDWGVLGYGYTF | TGTGCCACCAGCAGAGATTGGGGGGTTCTAGGCTATGGCTACACCTTC
NA | NA | TRBJ2-3 | TRBV6-6 | CAARRTTTDTQYF | TGTGCCGCACGACGGACTACCACAGATACGCAGTATTTT
NA | NA | TRBJ1-2 | TRBV5-1 | CASSLGGGYGYTF | TGCGCCAGCAGCTTGGGTGGGGGCTATGGCTACACCTTC
NA | TRBD1 | TRBJ1-1 | TRBV27 | CASSFSAGQGANTEAFF | TGTGCCAGCAGTTTTTCCGCGGGACAGGGGGCGAACACTGAAGCTTTCTTT
NA | NA | TRBJ2-7 | TRBV7-9 | CASSLQDYEQYF | TGTGCCAGCAGCTTACAGGACTACGAGCAGTACTTC
NA | NA | TRBJ2-7 | TRBV5-1 | CASSLGTYSYEQYF | TGCGCCAGCAGCTTGGGTACCTACTCCTACGAGCAGTACTTC
NA | TRBD1 | TRBJ1-5 | TRBV7-9 | CASSPGQEGDGNQPQHF | TGTGCCAGCAGCCCGGGACAGGAGGGGGATGGCAATCAGCCCCAGCATTTT
NA | NA | TRBJ2-1 | TRBV5-4 | CASSGAGLYNEQFF | TGTGCCAGCAGCGGTGCGGGACTCTACAATGAGCAGTTCTTC
NA | NA | TRBJ1-1 | TRBV19 | CATREAEAFF | TGTGCCACCAGGGAGGCTGAAGCTTTCTTT
NA | NA | TRBJ1-5 | TRBV21-1 | CASSPWRTGNQPQHF | TGTGCCAGCAGCCCGTGGAGGACCGGCAATCAGCCCCAGCATTTT
NA | TRBD2 | TRBJ2-7 | TRBV7-3 | CASSLHKAGDSEQYF | TGTGCCAGCAGCTTACACAAAGCGGGAGATAGCGAGCAGTACTTC
large | TRBD2 | TRBJ2-7 | TRBV27 | CASSPSGRAMIYEQYF | TGTGCCAGCTCACCGAGCGGGAGGGCCATGATCTACGAGCAGTACTTC
NA | NA | TRBJ1-5 | TRBV7-9 | CASSDGVLRPGPRDQPQHF | TGTGCCAGCAGCGACGGAGTCCTTAGGCCAGGGCCGAGAGATCAGCCCCAGCATTTT
NA | NA | TRBJ1-3 | TRBV10-3 | CAIVGSGNTIYF | TGTGCCATCGTCGGCTCTGGAAACACCATATATTTT
NA | NA | TRBJ2-1 | TRBV7-9 | CASSQVGGPGEQFF | TGTGCCAGCAGCCAGGTTGGGGGCCCCGGTGAGCAGTTCTTC
NA | NA | TRBJ2-1 | TRBV7-9 | CASSLLWASDSYNEQFF | TGTGCCAGCAGCCTCCTCTGGGCTAGCGATTCCTACAATGAGCAGTTCTTC
few | TRBD2 | TRBJ2-1 | TRBV7-8 | CASSLTSGTGDEQFF | TGTGCCAGCAGCCTGACTAGCGGGACCGGGGATGAGCAGTTCTTC
NA | NA | TRBJ2-4 | TRBV9 | CASSSETSIQYF | TGTGCCAGCAGCTCAGAGACTTCCATTCAGTACTTC
NA | NA | TRBJ1-3 | TRBV6-5 | CASSYSNPGRDTIYF | TGTGCCAGCAGTTACTCGAATCCGGGGCGGGACACCATATATTTT
NA | NA | TRBJ2-7 | TRBV6-5 | CASSYGFGSYEQYF | TGTGCCAGCAGTTACGGCTTCGGCTCCTACGAGCAGTACTTC
NA | NA | TRBJ2-2 | TRBV7-8 | CASSLSGQHTGELFF | TGTGCCAGCAGCTTATCGGGACAACACACCGGGGAGCTGTTTTTT
NA | NA | TRBJ2-4 | TRBV7-9 | CASSLSEENIQYF | TGTGCCAGCAGCTTAAGCGAGGAAAACATTCAGTACTTC
NA | TRBD1 | TRBJ2-2 | TRBV5-8 | CASSLVQGLYTGELFF | TGTGCCAGCAGCTTGGTACAGGGGCTTTACACCGGGGAGCTGTTTTTT
NA | NA | TRBJ1-4 | TRBV6-6 | CASSSTATNEKLFF | TGTGCCAGCAGTTCGACGGCCACTAATGAAAAACTGTTTTTT
NA | TRBD2 | TRBJ2-7 | TRBV29-1 | CSVEDRGRGSYEQYF | TGCAGCGTTGAAGATCGCGGGAGGGGGTCCTACGAGCAGTACTTC
NA | TRBD2 | TRBJ2-3 | TRBV18 | CASGLAGAGDTQYF | TGTGCCAGCGGACTAGCGGGGGCCGGGGATACGCAGTATTTT
NA | TRBD2 | TRBJ2-3 | TRBV7-2 | CASSLGGGRTDTQYF | TGTGCCAGCAGCTTAGGGGGGGGTAGGACAGATACGCAGTATTTT
few | TRBD2 | TRBJ2-2 | TRBV5-1 | CASSLPSAGLTGELFF | TGCGCCAGCAGCCTACCATCAGCGGGACTCACCGGGGAGCTGTTTTTT
once | NA | TRBJ2-5 | TRBV5-4 | CASTMDAHQETQYF | TGTGCCAGCACTATGGACGCCCATCAAGAGACCCAGTACTTC
NA | TRBD2 | TRBJ2-3 | TRBV5-1 | CASSLLAGDHDTQYF | TGCGCCAGCAGCTTGCTAGCGGGAGATCACGATACGCAGTATTTT
NA | NA | TRBJ1-4 | TRBV15 | CATSMHPRDEKLFF | TGTGCCACCAGTATGCACCCGCGAGATGAAAAACTGTTTTTT
NA | NA | TRBJ2-3 | TRBV7-6 | CASSLGSGITTDTQYF | TGTGCCAGCAGCTTAGGTAGCGGTATTACCACAGATACGCAGTATTTT
NA | NA | TRBJ1-5 | TRBV19 | CASSISTGGQPQHF | TGTGCCAGTAGTATCTCGACAGGCGGACAGCCCCAGCATTTT
NA | NA | TRBJ2-2 | TRBV11-3 | CASSLGPANTGELFF | TGTGCCAGCAGCTTAGGGCCAGCGAACACCGGGGAGCTGTTTTTT
NA | TRBD1 | TRBJ1-2 | TRBV14 | CASSLAGTAHGYTF | TGTGCCAGCAGCCTCGCCGGGACAGCACATGGCTACACCTTC
NA | TRBD1 | TRBJ1-1 | TRBV7-9 | CASSLTQGGRRAEAFF | TGTGCCAGCAGCTTAACTCAGGGGGGAAGACGGGCTGAAGCTTTCTTT
once | NA | TRBJ2-3 | TRBV15 | CATSRAPGVGTDTQYF | TGTGCCACCAGCAGAGCACCAGGTGTAGGCACAGATACGCAGTATTTT
NA | NA | TRBJ2-5 | TRBV18 | CASSGKGETQYF | TGTGCCAGCTCTGGGAAGGGCGAGACCCAGTACTTC
NA | NA | TRBJ2-3 | TRBV7-2 | CASSLGPVLDTQYF | TGTGCCAGCAGCTTAGGGCCAGTATTAGATACGCAGTATTTT
NA | NA | TRBJ1-5 | TRBV5-6 | CASSFSTTDQPQHF | TGTGCCAGCAGCTTCTCGACAACTGATCAGCCCCAGCATTTT
few | NA | TRBJ2-2 | TRBV2 | CASSERETGELFF | TGTGCCAGCAGTGAGAGAGAGACCGGGGAGCTGTTTTTT
NA | TRBD2 | TRBJ2-3 | TRBV7-9 | CASSLGLSSGTTDTQYF | TGTGCCAGCAGCCTGGGGCTCTCTAGCGGTACCACAGATACGCAGTATTTT
NA | NA | TRBJ2-3 | TRBV7-2 | CASSLEPQYF | TGTGCCAGCAGCTTAGAACCGCAGTATTTT
NA | TRBD1 | TRBJ2-7 | TRBV30 | CAWRERTGPTYEQYF | TGTGCCTGGAGGGAAAGGACAGGGCCTACCTACGAGCAGTACTTC
few | NA | TRBJ1-3 | TRBV7-6 | CASSSNGGFSGNTIYF | TGTGCCAGCAGCTCCAACGGTGGGTTCTCTGGAAACACCATATATTTT
NA | NA | TRBJ2-7 | TRBV7-2 | CASSPSSTGYEQYF | TGTGCCAGCAGCCCGTCCTCAACGGGCTACGAGCAGTACTTC
once | NA | TRBJ2-2 | TRBV9 | CASSADPGREGGELFF | TGTGCCAGCAGCGCCGATCCGGGACGTGAAGGAGGGGAGCTGTTTTTT